These 12 T cell receptor beta chains share one sample of origin, sequenced in a study of blood T cell repertoires in COVID-19. The repertoire was sequenced with immunoSEQ multiplex PCR; TCRdb's copy has only in-frame clones and lacks some. This sample yields 150,000 to 180,000 clones, of which roughly four fifths are seen a single time; around an eighth belongs to the top ten. The sequencing sample was made of peripheral blood. These receptor sequences come from a woman aged 60-75 years with COVID-19, enrolled during active disease.

The rearrangement uses TRBV30 and TRBJ1-2; D possibly corresponds to TRBD1 (6 bases). From germline, CDR1 is GTSNPN and CDR2 SVGIG (reference sequence). CDR3 length equals 13 residues. Trimming cost V 0 bases and J 7 bases, with 12 bases left between them. The CDR3 spells CAWSVGGHRGYTF. The CDR3, as DNA: TGTGCCTGGAGTGTCGGGGGGCATCGTGGCTACACCTTC. Drawing the rest from reference TRBV30 and TRBJ1-2, the complete variable domain is SQTIHQWPATLVQPVGSPLSLECTVEGTSNPNLYWYRQAAGRGLQLLFYSVGIGQISSEVPQNLSASRPQDRQFILSSKKLLLSDSGFYLCAWSVGGHRGYTFGSGTRLTVV.

This clone came up once. This chain joins TRBV18 and TRBJ2-2; 8 nucleotides agree with TRBD1. The germline V gene has CDR1 KGHSH and CDR2 LQKENI. The CDR3 spans 14 residues. V was clipped by 5 bases and J by 3 bases; unmatched bases: 2. The CDR3 DNA reads as TGTGCCAGCTCAGGACAGGGTGACACCGGGGAGCTGTTTTTT. Translating it yields CASSGQGDTGELFF.

This clone occurred once. The chain employs TRBV2 and TRBJ1-5, with 7 bases fitting TRBD1. Germline assignment: CDR1 SNHLY and CDR2 FYNNEI. The junction had 8 bases not matched to a gene; V was cut back by 9 bases and J by 3 bases. The CDR3 has 14 amino acids. CDR3 DNA: TGTGCCAGTAAGTCACAGGGGAACAATCAGCCCCAGCATTTT. Encoded protein: CASKSQGNNQPQHF.

The V gene is TRBV18, the J gene TRBJ1-6; D call uncertain. Per the germline V gene, CDR1 is KGHSH and CDR2 is LQKENI. V was shortened by 4 bases and J by 1 base, with 11 bases between the two germline ends. The CDR3 runs 16 residues. The CDR3 nucleotides are TGTGCCAGCTCACGCCGGGAGCAGTCCTATAATTCACCCCTCCACTTT. Residues: CASSRREQSYNSPLHF.

The chain carries TRBV9 and TRBJ2-1; D unresolved. Trimming cost V 3 bases and J 5 bases, with 9 bases left between them. Germline V gene data show CDR1 as SGDLS and CDR2 as YYNGEE. The CDR3 is 13 residues long. CDR3 region: CASSGQVDNEQFF. As DNA, the CDR3 is TGTGCCAGCAGCGGTCAGGTAGACAATGAGCAGTTCTTC.

This chain links TRBV4-2 with TRBJ1-5; D is unresolved. V gave up 0 bases and J gave up 0 bases, with 6 bases separating them. CDR1 is LGHNA and CDR2 is YNFKEQ in the germline V gene. CDR3 length: 15 residues. CDR3 DNA: TGTGCCAGCAGCCAAGATCTGTATAGCAATCAGCCCCAGCATTTT. It codes for CASSQDLYSNQPQHF.

The V gene is TRBV30, the J gene TRBJ2-5, with 9 bases lining up with TRBD1. The CDR3 spans 12 residues. V trimming: 8 bases; J trimming: 4 bases; junction bases outside the gene matches: 5. CDR1 is GTSNPN and CDR2 is SVGIG in the germline V gene (reference sequence). CDR3: CALQGAGETQYF. The CDR3 region has the DNA TGTGCCCTACAGGGGGCTGGAGAGACCCAGTACTTC.

This clone was detected once. The chain joins TRBV6-5 to TRBJ1-1; D may be TRBD1 (5 bases). Germline V lookup: CDR1 MNHEY, CDR2 SVGAGI. Trimming shortened V by 0 bases and J by 4 bases, and 12 bases separated the two germline ends. The CDR3 is made up of 15 amino acids. CDR3 in amino acids: CASSYSWQGSTEAFF. The CDR3 bases are TGTGCCAGCAGTTACTCGTGGCAGGGAAGCACTGAAGCTTTCTTT.

The chain couples TRBV10-2 to TRBJ1-6, with 9 bases matching TRBD1. The trim removed 2 bases at V and 11 bases at J, leaving 10 bases unmatched. CDR3 length equals 16 residues. The germline V gene has CDR1 WSHSY and CDR2 SAAADI. CDR3 in DNA: TGCGCCAGCAGTGAGCTAAGGACAGGGGCCATGGCACCCCTCCACTTT. Amino acids: CASSELRTGAMAPLHF.

The chain links TRBV19 to TRBJ1-1; D unclear. Trimming removed 6 bases from V and 0 bases from J, with 11 bases in between. This CDR3 has 14 amino acids. From germline, CDR1 is LNHDA and CDR2 SQIVND (reference sequence). DNA of the CDR3: TGTGCCAGTAGAAAGGACTTACTGAACACTGAAGCTTTCTTT. Amino acid sequence: CASRKDLLNTEAFF.

The table lists this clone with a count of one. The genes are TRBV5-1 and TRBJ2-3, with no clear D. CDR1 SGHRS and CDR2 YFSETQ come from the germline V gene. The CDR3 runs 14 residues. V shed 4 bases and J shed 2 bases, with 11 bases lying between them. The CDR3 nucleotides read TGCGCCAGCAGCACGCTCACTAACACAGATACGCAGTATTTT. This sequence encodes CASSTLTNTDTQYF.

V usage is TRBV6-5 and J usage is TRBJ1-1; D is unresolved. Germline CDR1 is MNHEY and CDR2 is SVGAGI. This CDR3 contains 13 residues. Between the trimmed V and J ends, which lost 5 bases and 4 bases, there was a span of 11 bases. CDR3 DNA sequence: TGTGCCAGCAGTCGTCACAGAGTCACTGAAGCTTTCTTT. Translation: CASSRHRVTEAFF.